A selection of T cell receptor beta chains follows, all from one sample in a study of blood T cells in healthy people across ages. TCRdb re-derived calls from the 5' RACE reads in MiXCR, one entry per CDR3 protein. The sample yields about 1.8 million distinct CDR3 sequences, around 50% seen once. Sequencing used blood. The receptors derive from a woman between 40 and 55 years old in good health. The CDR3 runs from the conserved cysteine through the conserved F or W. Fields, in order: D gene, clone size, J gene, V gene, CDR3 DNA, CDR3 protein. D genes are given only for firm matches. A row's size may be missing; if present it is once, few, many or a size class.

D gene: TRBD1; clone size: few; J gene: TRBJ2-5; V gene: TRBV28; CDR3 DNA: TGTGCCAGCAATCCGACAGGGGGTTACTTAGCAGAGACCCAGTACTTC; CDR3 protein: CASNPTGGYLAETQYF
D gene: .; clone size: once; J gene: TRBJ2-3; V gene: TRBV12-3/TRBV12-4; CDR3 DNA: TGTGGCAGCAGTTTCCGCGTGGATACGCAGTATTTT; CDR3 protein: CGSSFRVDTQYF
D gene: .; clone size: .; J gene: TRBJ2-5; V gene: TRBV5-1; CDR3 DNA: TGCGCCAGCAGCTTGGTTAGCGGATCGCAAGAGACCCAGTACTTC; CDR3 protein: CASSLVSGSQETQYF
D gene: .; clone size: .; J gene: TRBJ2-7; V gene: TRBV6-2/TRBV6-3; CDR3 DNA: TGTGCCAGCAGTTACCAGCCTCCCGACGGACGAGGGGACGAGCAGTACTTC; CDR3 protein: CASSYQPPDGRGDEQYF
D gene: TRBD2; clone size: few; J gene: TRBJ2-7; V gene: TRBV6-5; CDR3 DNA: TGTGCCAGCAGTAAAATAGCGGGGGGTTACGAGCAGTACTTC; CDR3 protein: CASSKIAGGYEQYF
D gene: .; clone size: .; J gene: TRBJ2-7; V gene: TRBV3-1; CDR3 DNA: TGTGCCAGCAGCCAAGATCCGGGGCACGAGCAGTACTTC; CDR3 protein: CASSQDPGHEQYF
D gene: .; clone size: once; J gene: TRBJ2-3; V gene: TRBV20-1; CDR3 DNA: TGCAGTACTAGAGATTTTATGGGACGCAAGTATACAGATACGCAGTATTTT; CDR3 protein: CSTRDFMGRKYTDTQYF
D gene: .; clone size: .; J gene: TRBJ1-5; V gene: TRBV20-1; CDR3 DNA: TGCAGTGCTAGAGATTTTTGGGGTATGGGAGACCAGCATTTT; CDR3 protein: CSARDFWGMGDQHF
D gene: TRBD1; clone size: .; J gene: TRBJ2-1; V gene: TRBV6-5; CDR3 DNA: TGTGCCAGCAGAAGGACAGGCCAAGGACCCTACAATGAGCAGTTCTTC; CDR3 protein: CASRRTGQGPYNEQFF
D gene: .; clone size: .; J gene: TRBJ2-5; V gene: TRBV7-2; CDR3 DNA: TGTGCCAGCAGTTTGCTAGCGAGGGCCAACCAAGAGACCCAGTACTTC; CDR3 protein: CASSLLARANQETQYF
D gene: TRBD1; clone size: few; J gene: TRBJ1-5; V gene: TRBV5-1; CDR3 DNA: TGCGCCAGCAGCCCGACAGGGGATTCTCAGCCCCAGCATTTT; CDR3 protein: CASSPTGDSQPQHF
D gene: .; clone size: .; J gene: TRBJ1-2; V gene: TRBV5-1; CDR3 DNA: TGCGCCAGCAGCTGGGACGGACTAATTAACTATGGCTACACCTTC; CDR3 protein: CASSWDGLINYGYTF
D gene: .; clone size: .; J gene: TRBJ1-2; V gene: TRBV28; CDR3 DNA: TGTGCCAGCAGTATGACAGCGGACTATGGCTACACCTTC; CDR3 protein: CASSMTADYGYTF
D gene: TRBD1; clone size: few; J gene: TRBJ2-3; V gene: TRBV6-2/TRBV6-3; CDR3 DNA: TGTGCCAGCAGACTCCACGGGACAGTTGGTACGCAGTATTTT; CDR3 protein: CASRLHGTVGTQYF
D gene: .; clone size: .; J gene: TRBJ1-5; V gene: TRBV28; CDR3 DNA: TGTGCCAGCACTGAGGGTCTCCAGCCCCAGCATTTT; CDR3 protein: CASTEGLQPQHF
D gene: .; clone size: .; J gene: TRBJ2-1; V gene: TRBV7-2; CDR3 DNA: TGTGCCAGCAGCCTGGACTGGGGCGGTGAGCAGTTCTTC; CDR3 protein: CASSLDWGGEQFF
D gene: .; clone size: .; J gene: TRBJ2-3; V gene: TRBV6-2/TRBV6-3; CDR3 DNA: TGTGCCAGCAGTTACAGGCGGGACTCGTCGACAGATACGCAGTATTTT; CDR3 protein: CASSYRRDSSTDTQYF
D gene: .; clone size: .; J gene: TRBJ2-6; V gene: TRBV11-3; CDR3 DNA: TGTGCCAGCAGCCCGCAATCTGGGGCCAGCGTCCTGACTTTC; CDR3 protein: CASSPQSGASVLTF
D gene: .; clone size: many; J gene: TRBJ2-6; V gene: TRBV10-3; CDR3 DNA: TGTGCCATCAGCCAGACAGTCTCTGGGGCCAACGTCCTGACTTTC; CDR3 protein: CAISQTVSGANVLTF